This T cell receptor beta chain was found in a study of blood T cells in healthy people across ages. Trimming shortened V by 6 bases and J by 0 bases, and 18 bases separated the two germline ends. The CDR3 has 15 amino acids. CDR1 and CDR2 (germline): DFQATT, SNEGSKA (reference sequence). Together with a sample-barcoded 5' primer, a J-beta primer mix was included in a second PCR lasting roughly 6 to 12 cycles. Via MiXCR, TCRdb re-called the 5' RACE reads, giving one row per CDR3 protein. The table records 700,000 to 900,000 distinct CDR3 sequences, 20% to 30% of them present only once. These data also featured in a second study, about T cells of mothers and their children.

The TCR was taken from a boy aged 10-17 years in good health. The sample was blood. The chain has TRBV20-1 and TRBJ2-7; D perhaps matches TRBD1 (5 bases). DNA for the CDR3: TGCAGTGCCGCTACTCTGAGGACAAGCTCCTACGAGCAGTACTTC. Translation gives CSAATLRTSSYEQYF.